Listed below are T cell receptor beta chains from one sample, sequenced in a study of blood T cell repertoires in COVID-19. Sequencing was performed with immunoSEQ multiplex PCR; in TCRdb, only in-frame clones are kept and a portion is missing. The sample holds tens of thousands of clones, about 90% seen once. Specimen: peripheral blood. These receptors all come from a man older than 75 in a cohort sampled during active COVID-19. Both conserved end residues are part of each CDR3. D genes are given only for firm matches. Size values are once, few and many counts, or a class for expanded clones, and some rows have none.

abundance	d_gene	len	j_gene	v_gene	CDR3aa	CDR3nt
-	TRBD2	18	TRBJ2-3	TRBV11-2	CASSLSRTSGGFTDTQYF	TGTGCCAGCAGCTTATCGCGGACTAGCGGGGGGTTCACAGATACGCAGTATTTT
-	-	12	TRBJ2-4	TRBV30	CAWGLAKNIQYF	TGTGCCTGGGGACTAGCCAAAAACATTCAGTACTTC
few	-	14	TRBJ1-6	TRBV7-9	CASTPSGSDSPLHF	TGTGCCAGCACCCCGTCGGGGTCGGATTCACCCCTCCACTTT
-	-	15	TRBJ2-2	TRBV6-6	CASSLRTVNTGELFF	TGTGCCAGCAGTCTACGGACTGTTAACACCGGGGAGCTGTTTTTT
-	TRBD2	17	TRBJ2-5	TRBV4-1	CASSQDRTSGREETQYF	TGCGCCAGCAGCCAAGACAGGACTAGCGGGAGGGAAGAGACCCAGTACTTC
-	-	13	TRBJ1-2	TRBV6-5	CASSFDKNYGYTF	TGTGCCAGCAGTTTTGACAAGAACTATGGCTACACCTTC
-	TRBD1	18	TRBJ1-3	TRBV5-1	CASSLAFYGDSSGNTIYF	TGCGCCAGCAGCTTGGCCTTCTATGGGGACAGCTCTGGAAACACCATATATTTT
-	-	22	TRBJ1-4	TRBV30	CAWREDITPHRGRYRRGEKLFF	TGTGCCTGGAGGGAAGATATTACTCCCCATCGAGGGAGGTATCGTCGTGGTGAAAAACTGTTTTTT
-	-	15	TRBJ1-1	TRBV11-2	CASSLVAGLNTEAFF	TGTGCCAGCAGCTTAGTTGCGGGTCTGAACACTGAAGCTTTCTTT
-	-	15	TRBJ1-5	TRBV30	CAWSVWCQSNQPQHF	TGTGCCTGGAGTGTATGGTGTCAGAGCAATCAGCCCCAGCATTTT
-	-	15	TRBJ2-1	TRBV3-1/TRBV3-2	CASSQEAGPYNEQFF	TGTGCCAGCAGCCAAGAGGCGGGACCCTACAATGAGCAGTTCTTC
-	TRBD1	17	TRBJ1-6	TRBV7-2	CASSLGQGRLLNSPLHF	TGTGCCAGCAGCCTAGGACAGGGGCGTCTGCTTAATTCACCCCTCCACTTT
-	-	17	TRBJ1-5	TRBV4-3	CASSQDPQTGSNQPQHF	TGCGCCAGCAGCCAAGATCCCCAGACAGGTAGCAATCAGCCCCAGCATTTT
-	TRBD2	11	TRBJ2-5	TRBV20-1	CSASWEGVEYF	TGCAGTGCTAGTTGGGAGGGAGTGGAGTACTTC
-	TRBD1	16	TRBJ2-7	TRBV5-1	CASSLAGTGGSYEQYF	TGCGCCAGCAGCTTGGCCGGGACAGGGGGCTCCTACGAGCAGTACTTC
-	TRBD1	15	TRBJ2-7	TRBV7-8	CASSLAGQVSYEQYF	TGTGCCAGCAGCTTAGCGGGACAGGTCTCCTACGAGCAGTACTTC
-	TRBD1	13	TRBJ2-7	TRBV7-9	CASSLMTGNEQYF	TGTGCCAGCAGCTTAATGACAGGGAACGAGCAGTACTTC